One sample yielded the 11 T cell receptor beta chains listed below, sequenced in a study of T cell repertoires in cytomegalovirus infection. TCRdb reprocessed the reads with MiXCR, giving one entry per CDR3 protein. The sample includes hundreds of thousands of distinct CDR3 sequences, about a sixth seen only once; the top ten take about 12%. Sequencing was done on a sample of PBMCs. The receptors shown here come from a human donor in good health (CMV status not recorded). Some clones in this sample may be carry-over from other donors' samples.

This clonotype was counted once. The chain has TRBV27 and TRBJ2-3; 9 nucleotides match TRBD2. CDR1 and CDR2 from the germline V gene are MNHEY and SMNVEV (reference sequence). This CDR3 spans 15 amino acids. The CDR3 DNA reads as TGTGCAACCGGGGCTAGCGGGGTGGTCACAGATACGCAGTATTTT. It encodes CATGASGVVTDTQYF.

This clonotype has just a few counts. The chain is built from TRBV7-6 and TRBJ2-5, with D possibly matching TRBD1 (5 bases). Germline V gene sequence: CDR1 SGHVS, CDR2 FNYEAQ. CDR3 length: 14 residues. The V and J ends lost 6 bases and 1 base respectively, with 12 bases between them. The CDR3 nucleotides read TGTGCCAGCAGGTCCAGGGAAGGCCAAGAGACCCAGTACTTC. Amino acids: CASRSREGQETQYF.

This clonotype was counted between two and nine times. The V call is TRBV5-6, the J call TRBJ1-2, with D hard to call. The germline CDR1 and CDR2 sequences are SGHDT and YYEEEE. CDR3 length: 14 residues. V was clipped by 7 bases and J by 6 bases, with 19 bases between them. The CDR3 loop is CASLGTKGGHGYTF. For the CDR3, the DNA is TGTGCCAGCCTCGGTACTAAGGGTGGCCATGGCTACACCTTC.

This clonotype was seen a few times. V and J are TRBV6-5 and TRBJ1-2; D unclear. The germline gives CDR1 MNHEY, CDR2 SVGAGI. V was clipped by 6 bases and J by 4 bases, with 18 bases between them. The CDR3 contains 15 residues. Here the CDR3 DNA reads TGTGCCAGCAGACCCATGGCGGACCCGGGCTATGGCTACACCTTC. This codes for CASRPMADPGYGYTF.

This clonotype was observed at least ten times. This chain connects TRBV7-2 to TRBJ1-3, with unresolved D. The CDR3 length is 16 residues. Germline V lookup: CDR1 SGHTA, CDR2 FQGNSA. The V gene lost 1 base and the J gene lost 2 bases, with 12 bases spanning the gap. DNA for the CDR3: TGTGCCAGCAGCTTAGAACGGGGAAGGCCTGGAAACACCATATATTTT. Translated, it gives CASSLERGRPGNTIYF.

V and J are TRBV6-2 or TRBV6-3 and TRBJ1-3; 7 bases match TRBD1. The V gene's germline CDR1 is MNHEY and CDR2 SVGEGT. The trim removed 4 bases at V and 4 bases at J, leaving 7 bases unmatched. This CDR3 has 15 residues. The chain's CDR3 is CASSSTGISGNTIYF. The CDR3 nucleotides read TGTGCCAGCAGTTCGACAGGGATTTCCGGAAACACCATATATTTT.

This clonotype has only a few counts. The chain is built from TRBV28 and TRBJ1-3, with TRBD1 identical over 9 bases. The CDR3 totals 16 residues. V lost 3 bases and J lost 4; bases outside the gene matches: 7. The germline V gene has CDR1 MDHEN and CDR2 SYDVKM. The CDR3 nucleotides read TGTGCCAGCAGTTTCGGGGACAGGGCGACAGGAAACACCATATATTTT. Protein product: CASSFGDRATGNTIYF.

This clonotype was picked up many times. The CDR3 region is CASSLRSVGWEETQYF. In nucleotides, the CDR3 is TGTGCCAGCAGCTTACGGTCCGTCGGTTGGGAAGAGACCCAGTACTTC. V usage is TRBV7-8 and J usage is TRBJ2-5; D call uncertain. The CDR3 spans 16 residues. Between the trimmed V and J ends, which lost 2 bases and 3 bases, there was a span of 16 bases. Germline loops: CDR1 SGHVS, CDR2 FQNEAQ.

This clonotype came up many times. CDR3 residues: CASSIRTGSSPLHF. The CDR3 nucleotides read TGTGCCAGCAGTATCCGGACAGGGAGTTCACCCCTCCACTTT. This chain joins TRBV2 and TRBJ1-6; 8 nucleotides match TRBD1. Germline V gives CDR1 SNHLY, CDR2 FYNNEI. Germline trimming cut 5 bases from V and 9 bases from J; bases unmatched to any gene: 6. This CDR3 spans 14 amino acids. The whole variable domain, remainder taken from reference TRBV2 and TRBJ1-6, is EPEVTQTPSHQVTQMGQEVILRCVPISNHLYFYWYRQILGQKVEFLVSFYNNEISEKSEIFDDQFSVERPDGSNFTLKIRSTKLEDSAMYFCASSIRTGSSPLHFGNGTRLTVT.

This clonotype came up a few times. The genes are TRBV28 and TRBJ2-5; D gene ambiguous. The V gene lost 2 bases and the J gene lost 3 bases, with 4 bases spanning the gap. The CDR3 extends over 12 amino acids. The germline V gene encodes CDR1 MDHEN and CDR2 SYDVKM. CDR3 coding DNA: TGTGCCAGCAGTTTACTTAAAGAGACCCAGTACTTC. It codes for CASSLLKETQYF.

This clonotype has only a few counts. The gene calls are TRBV27 and TRBJ2-5; possible D gene TRBD1, 5 bases. Germline assignment: CDR1 MNHEY and CDR2 SMNVEV (reference sequence). With 2 bases removed from V and 5 bases from J, the gap between germline ends came to 12 bases. This CDR3 contains 14 residues. CDR3 amino acids: CASSLKGIRETQYF. CDR3 coding DNA: TGTGCCAGCAGTTTAAAGGGGATTCGGGAGACCCAGTACTTC.